These T cell receptor beta chains were read from a single sample in a study of T cell repertoires in aging, cancer and after chemotherapy. TCRdb analysed the multiplex PCR reads with MiXCR anew, one entry per CDR3 protein. The sample has about 9,200 distinct CDR3 sequences, roughly 33% seen once. Input material: blood. The receptors derive from a human donor in good health. The donor label of this sample is uncertain. Both conserved end residues are part of each CDR3. D genes are given only for firm matches. Where a row states a size, it is once, few, many or the class of an expanded clone; other rows omit it.

length	J	V	size	D	CDR3	DNA
15	TRBJ1-6	TRBV6-6	few	TRBD1	CASSLQGAGGSPLHF	TGTGCCAGCAGTTTACAGGGGGCAGGGGGTTCACCCCTCCACTTT
18	TRBJ2-3	TRBV7-9	-	TRBD2	CASSLTGTSGYSTDTQYF	TGTGCCAGCAGCCTTACCGGGACTAGCGGCTACAGCACAGATACGCAGTATTTT
17	TRBJ1-2	TRBV20-1	-	-	CSARGASSQFVGKGYTF	TGCAGTGCTAGAGGGGCCAGCTCGCAGTTTGTGGGAAAAGGCTACACCTTC
15	TRBJ2-1	TRBV19	medium-sized	-	CASSIATGAYNEQFF	TGTGCCAGTAGTATTGCGACAGGCGCTTACAATGAGCAGTTCTTC
13	TRBJ2-7	TRBV19	medium-sized	-	CASSIADGYEQYF	TGTGCCAGTAGTATAGCGGACGGCTACGAGCAGTACTTC
13	TRBJ1-4	TRBV10-3	-	TRBD1	CAISPGTDEKLFF	TGTGCCATCAGCCCCGGGACAGATGAAAAACTGTTTTTT
14	TRBJ2-2	TRBV29-1	medium-sized	-	CSVLDRLNTGELFF	TGCAGCGTTTTGGACAGACTGAACACCGGGGAGCTGTTTTTT
14	TRBJ1-2	TRBV10-3	few	TRBD1	CAISGQDRFYGYTF	TGTGCCATCAGCGGACAGGACAGATTCTATGGCTACACCTTC
13	TRBJ2-7	TRBV5-4	few	-	CASSGATSYEQYF	TGTGCCAGCTCAGGGGCCACCTCCTACGAGCAGTACTTC
15	TRBJ1-1	TRBV13	-	-	CASSNAGEEGTEAFF	TGTGCCAGCAGCAACGCAGGGGAGGAAGGCACTGAAGCTTTCTTT
13	TRBJ2-3	TRBV5-4	few	-	CASRFPDTDTQYF	TGTGCCAGCAGATTTCCGGACACAGATACGCAGTATTTT
14	TRBJ1-2	TRBV6-5	-	-	CASSSGTEFGGYTF	TGTGCCAGCAGCTCCGGGACCGAGTTCGGGGGCTACACCTTC
13	TRBJ2-5	TRBV5-4	few	-	CASSIQGRETQYF	TGTGCCAGCAGCATACAGGGTCGGGAGACCCAGTACTTC
13	TRBJ1-1	TRBV6-1	-	-	CASSRTVNTEAFF	TGTGCCAGCAGCCGGACGGTGAACACTGAAGCTTTCTTT
23	TRBJ2-1	TRBV18	-	TRBD1	CASSLTQRGPRDRGRSSYNEQFF	TGTGCCAGCTCACTAACGCAGCGGGGCCCCCGGGACAGGGGGCGAAGCTCCTACAATGAGCAGTTCTTC
16	TRBJ2-7	TRBV10-2	-	-	CASSDMGGVKYYEQYF	TGCGCCAGCAGTGATATGGGCGGTGTCAAATACTACGAGCAGTACTTC
15	TRBJ1-4	TRBV4-3	-	TRBD1	CASSRKTGGGEKLFF	TGCGCCAGCAGCCGGAAAACAGGGGGCGGGGAAAAACTGTTTTTT
13	TRBJ2-7	TRBV6-6	-	-	CASSFAGSYEQYF	TGTGCCAGCAGTTTCGCAGGATCCTACGAGCAGTACTTC
15	TRBJ1-4	TRBV7-9	-	TRBD1	CASSLGDRLYEKLFF	TGTGCCAGCAGCTTAGGGGACAGGCTATATGAAAAACTGTTTTTT
14	TRBJ2-5	TRBV29-1	medium-sized	-	CSVEVPGNQETQYF	TGCAGCGTTGAAGTGCCCGGGAACCAAGAGACCCAGTACTTC
19	TRBJ1-6	TRBV5-4	few	TRBD1	CASSFNKGTANSYNSPLHF	TGTGCCAGCAGCTTCAATAAAGGGACAGCGAACTCCTATAATTCACCCCTCCACTTT
12	TRBJ2-7	TRBV19	few	TRBD1	CATTGGNYEQYF	TGTGCCACCACAGGGGGCAACTACGAGCAGTACTTC
11	TRBJ2-1	TRBV29-1	-	-	CSVEGGGDPFF	TGCAGCGTTGAAGGGGGCGGGGACCCGTTCTTC
17	TRBJ2-7	TRBV13	few	TRBD1	CASSGEGAGLLGDEQYF	TGTGCCAGCAGCGGAGAGGGGGCAGGCCTTCTAGGGGACGAGCAGTACTTC
17	TRBJ1-5	TRBV6-2/TRBV6-3	-	-	CASSYEVFGDRHQPQHF	TGTGCCAGCAGTTATGAAGTTTTTGGGGATCGGCATCAGCCCCAGCATTTT
14	TRBJ1-1	TRBV19	-	-	CASSIDRTNTEAFF	TGTGCCAGTAGTATCGACAGAACGAACACTGAAGCTTTCTTT
15	TRBJ1-5	TRBV19	-	-	CASSAPQGGNQPQHF	TGTGCCAGTAGTGCGCCCCAGGGAGGCAATCAGCCCCAGCATTTT
14	TRBJ1-1	TRBV5-1	-	-	CASSRGAVNTEAFF	TGCGCCAGCAGCAGAGGGGCGGTCAACACTGAAGCTTTCTTT
14	TRBJ2-3	TRBV6-2/TRBV6-3	-	TRBD2	CASSEAGGGNTQYF	TGTGCCAGCAGTGAAGCGGGGGGAGGAAATACGCAGTATTTT
15	TRBJ1-3	TRBV5-5	-	-	CASSEDPLSENTIYF	TGTGCCAGCAGCGAAGACCCACTCTCTGAAAACACCATATATTTT
13	TRBJ1-6	TRBV20-1	-	TRBD1	CSANDRGDSPLHF	TGCAGTGCAAACGACAGGGGAGACTCACCCCTCCACTTT
14	TRBJ1-5	TRBV27	few	TRBD1	CASSLTGGYQPQHF	TGTGCCAGCAGTCTTACAGGGGGTTACCAGCCCCAGCATTTT
14	TRBJ1-2	TRBV5-6	few	-	CASSLFGEGNGYTF	TGTGCCAGCAGCCTGTTCGGGGAGGGTAACGGCTACACCTTC
15	TRBJ1-6	TRBV15	few	-	CATSRDGAINSPLHF	TGTGCCACCAGCAGAGATGGGGCGATTAATTCACCCCTCCACTTT
16	TRBJ2-6	TRBV10-3	-	-	CASSENSSPGANVLTF	TGCGCCAGCAGTGAGAACAGTTCTCCTGGGGCCAACGTCCTGACTTTC
14	TRBJ2-7	TRBV5-4	-	TRBD2	CASSLLGGENEQYF	TGTGCCAGCAGCTTGCTGGGGGGGGAGAACGAGCAGTACTTC
12	TRBJ1-2	TRBV6-2/TRBV6-3	-	-	CASSWDGYGYTF	TGTGCCAGCAGTTGGGACGGCTATGGCTACACCTTC
15	TRBJ2-5	TRBV19	medium-sized	-	CASSNGGLSQETQYF	TGTGCCAGTAGTAACGGGGGCCTGTCCCAAGAGACCCAGTACTTC
12	TRBJ2-7	TRBV11-2	once	TRBD2	CASSPGGGREYF	TGTGCCAGCAGCCCGGGTGGGGGGAGGGAGTACTTC
15	TRBJ2-3	TRBV5-1	few	-	CASSLMDRSTDTQYF	TGCGCCAGCAGCTTGATGGACAGATCCACAGATACGCAGTATTTT
15	TRBJ1-5	TRBV15	-	-	CATSRDQGRSQPQHF	TGTGCCACCAGCAGAGACCAGGGCCGGAGTCAGCCCCAGCATTTT
13	TRBJ2-5	TRBV29-1	medium-sized	TRBD1	CSVVPGGRETQYF	TGCAGCGTTGTACCAGGGGGCCGGGAGACCCAGTACTTC
15	TRBJ1-1	TRBV18	-	TRBD1	CASSSRQGSGTEAFF	TGTGCCAGCTCATCGCGACAGGGAAGCGGAACTGAAGCTTTCTTT
15	TRBJ1-4	TRBV10-3	-	-	CATSFLVVPSEKLFF	TGTGCCACCTCCTTCCTAGTCGTCCCCTCAGAAAAACTGTTTTTT
14	TRBJ1-1	TRBV7-6	-	TRBD1	CASSLGTGGDEAFF	TGTGCCAGCAGCTTAGGGACAGGCGGGGATGAAGCTTTCTTT
14	TRBJ2-7	TRBV27	medium-sized	-	CASSLEPGAYEQYF	TGTGCCAGCAGTTTAGAACCAGGGGCCTACGAGCAGTACTTC